This passage covers 10 T cell receptor beta chains from one sample sequenced in a study of early T cells in non-severe SARS-CoV-2 infection. TCRdb ran MiXCR on the 5' RACE reads and lists one entry per CDR3 protein. Of approximately 69,000 distinct CDR3 sequences in the sample, approximately 12% were seen once. Sequenced sample: whole blood. These receptors were taken from an adult who was a healthcare worker with PCR-confirmed SARS-CoV-2 infection or an uninfected control (not recorded which).

The V gene is TRBV18, the J gene TRBJ1-6, with 9 nucleotides matching TRBD1. The germline V gene has CDR1 KGHSH and CDR2 LQKENI. CDR3 length: 14 residues. The V segment lost 5 bases and the J segment 8 bases; nucleotides outside the gene matches: 4. CDR3 sequence: CASSEQGADSPLHF. DNA of the CDR3: TGTGCCAGCTCAGAACAGGGGGCTGATTCACCCCTCCACTTT.

This clonotype was observed many times. The chain couples TRBV19 to TRBJ1-3, with D perhaps matching TRBD1 (6 bases). CDR3 length: 14 residues. V lost 5 bases, J lost 4 bases, and 12 bases lay in between. CDR1 is LNHDA and CDR2 is SQIVND in the germline V gene (reference sequence). CDR3 coding DNA: TGTGCCAGTAGTCAGGGGACGCTCGGAAACACCATATATTTT. It yields the protein CASSQGTLGNTIYF.

A few counts support this clonotype. The CDR3 protein is CASSSPDSPGGTQYF. Written as DNA, the CDR3 is TGTGCCAGCAGCTCTCCGGACTCGCCGGGAGGGACCCAGTACTTC. The chain joins TRBV7-3 to TRBJ2-5; TRBD2 agrees at 7 bases. Germline V lookup: CDR1 SGHTA, CDR2 FQGTGA. V lost 4 bases to trimming and J lost 7 bases; unmatched junction nucleotides: 12. The CDR3 runs to 15 residues.

This clonotype was detected ten times or more. This chain connects TRBV7-9 to TRBJ1-2; D gene ambiguous. The CDR3 length is 15 residues. Germline values: CDR1 SEHNR, CDR2 FQNEAQ (reference sequence). V lost 1 base, J lost 4 bases, and 13 bases lay in between. The CDR3 sequence: CASSLDLVSGYGYTF. Written as DNA, the CDR3 is TGTGCCAGCAGCTTAGACCTGGTCTCGGGCTATGGCTACACCTTC.

In its sample, this clonotype was seen many times. This sequence joins TRBV12-3 or TRBV12-4 and TRBJ2-7; D is perhaps TRBD1 or TRBD2 (5 bases each). The CDR3 runs to 15 residues. V lost 6 bases, J lost 2 bases, and 17 bases lay in between. The DNA for the CDR3 is TGTGCCAGCAGGATGGACGTGGGACCGCCCTACGAGCAGTACTTC. Encoded protein: CASRMDVGPPYEQYF.

J is TRBJ2-1 and V is TRBV9; D may be TRBD2 (5 bases). Germline-derived CDR1 and CDR2 are SGDLS and YYNGEE. With 0 bases removed from V and 4 bases from J, the gap between germline ends came to 11 bases. There are 15 residues in the CDR3. The CDR3 sequence is CASSVEERRYNEQFF. The DNA for the CDR3 is TGTGCCAGCAGCGTAGAGGAGCGGAGGTACAATGAGCAGTTCTTC.

This sequence joins TRBV25-1 and TRBJ2-7; TRBD2 might be the D (5 bases). CDR3 length: 13 amino acids. V was cut by 4 bases and J by 3 bases, with 10 bases left in between. In germline, CDR1 is MGHDK, CDR2 SYGVNS. Here the CDR3 reads CASSGERVYEQYF. DNA for the CDR3: TGTGCCAGCAGTGGGGAGAGGGTCTACGAGCAGTACTTC.

There are many counts of this clonotype. This sequence joins TRBV6-6 and TRBJ1-3, with D unclear. Trimming removed 7 bases from V and 0 bases from J, with 22 bases in between. From germline, CDR1 is MNHNY and CDR2 SVGAGI (reference sequence). The CDR3 length is 18 residues. The CDR3 protein is CASTNLGWGYHSGNTIYF. The DNA of the CDR3 is TGTGCCAGCACCAACCTAGGTTGGGGATACCACTCTGGAAACACCATATATTTT.

This chain links TRBV10-3 with TRBJ2-1, with a possible D match to TRBD2 (7 bases). Germline V CDR1 and CDR2: ENHRY, SYGVKD. The V end was cut by 0 bases, the J end by 9 bases, with 12 bases between. The CDR3 sequence is 14 residues long. The CDR3 DNA reads as TGTGCCATCAGTGAGTCTAGGGGGGGCAGTGAGCAGTTCTTC. This encodes CAISESRGGSEQFF.

The chain couples TRBV29-1 to TRBJ2-2, with D possibly TRBD1 on 6 matching bases. Germline V lookup: CDR1 SQVTM, CDR2 ANQGSEA. Trimming left V 4 bases short and J 3 bases short, with 9 bases between. The CDR3 is made up of 13 amino acids. CDR3 DNA: TGCAGCGTTGGCGGACAGTACACCGGGGAGCTGTTTTTT. Encoded protein: CSVGGQYTGELFF.